One and the same sample provided the 5 T cell receptor beta chains below, sequenced in a study of early stage breast cancer tumors. Profiling relied on immunoSEQ multiplex PCR, and the TCRdb table lists in-frame clones only, not all of them. This repertoire shows 20,000 to 25,000 clones, approximately 80% found once; its top ten account for roughly a quarter. Material: blood. The receptors come from a person in their sixties with breast cancer.

V and J are TRBV5-5 and TRBJ2-1, with 8 bases aligning to TRBD1. CDR3 size: 11 residues. V was clipped by 2 bases and J by 16 bases; unmatched bases: 5. Germline V gives CDR1 SGHKS, CDR2 YYEKEE (reference sequence). The CDR3 here is CASSLGQGHFF. In DNA form, the CDR3 reads TGTGCCAGCAGCTTAGGACAGGGTCATTTCTTC.

The chain has TRBV5-5 and TRBJ2-7; D is tentatively TRBD1 or TRBD2 (5 bases each). Germline assignment: CDR1 SGHKS and CDR2 YYEKEE (reference sequence). V gave up 0 bases and J gave up 2 bases, with 9 bases separating them. The CDR3 sequence is 14 residues long. The CDR3 loop is CASSLEPGPYEQYF. DNA for the CDR3: TGTGCCAGCAGCTTGGAACCGGGACCCTACGAGCAGTACTTC.

J is TRBJ2-1 and V is TRBV7-2, with TRBD2 matching 11 bases. Germline values: CDR1 SGHTA, CDR2 FQGNSA. The CDR3 runs 15 residues. V lost 0 bases to trimming and J lost 6 bases; unmatched junction nucleotides: 1. CDR3 nucleotides: TGTGCCAGCAGCTTAGCACTAGCGGGAGCCAATGAGCAGTTCTTC. Protein sequence: CASSLALAGANEQFF.

J is TRBJ2-7 and V is TRBV7-8; D is unresolved. Trimming left V 5 bases short and J 4 bases short, with 9 bases between. The germline gives CDR1 SGHVS, CDR2 FQNEAQ. The CDR3 spans 12 residues. CDR3 protein: CASSPLTYEQYF. In DNA form, the CDR3 reads TGTGCCAGCAGCCCCTTGACGTACGAGCAGTACTTC.

V is TRBV6-1 and J is TRBJ1-2; D is unclear. The V end was cut by 1 base, the J end by 0 bases, with 9 bases between. The V gene's germline CDR1 is MNHNS and CDR2 SASEGT. The CDR3 is 15 residues long. CDR3 DNA sequence: TGTGCCAGCAGTGAAGTCAGAGCAGCTAACTATGGCTACACCTTC. Translation: CASSEVRAANYGYTF.